A single sample gave rise to the 22 T cell receptor beta chains below, sequenced in a study of shared clonotypes between healthy human individuals. Assay used: immunoSEQ multiplex PCR; TCRdb lists only in-frame clones, some missing. Among some 2 million clones listed, 90% to 95% were seen once. The sample taken for sequencing was naive CD4+ T cells sorted from blood. Noted subset: CD45RA+ positively selected. Receptor source: a man aged 18 to 29 in good health.

The V gene is TRBV5-4, the J gene TRBJ2-5; no firm D call. Germline CDR1 SGHNT, CDR2 YYREEE (reference sequence). V lost 4 bases, J lost 2 bases, and 9 bases lay in between. The CDR3 runs 13 residues. The chain's CDR3 is CASSRVSQETQYF. The CDR3 DNA follows: TGTGCCAGCAGCCGGGTTTCGCAAGAGACCCAGTACTTC.

V and J are TRBV7-9 and TRBJ2-7; D is uncertain. Germline CDR1 is SEHNR and CDR2 is FQNEAQ (reference sequence). The V gene lost 1 base and the J gene lost 6 bases, with 16 bases spanning the gap. CDR3 length: 15 amino acids. CDR3 loop: CASSLGGARTGEQYF. The CDR3 DNA is TGTGCCAGCAGCTTAGGAGGAGCTAGAACGGGCGAGCAGTACTTC. Looking up the rest from reference TRBV7-9 and TRBJ2-7 gives the full variable domain: DTGVSQNPRHKITKRGQNVTFRCDPISEHNRLYWYRQTLGQGPEFLTYFQNEAQLEKSRLLSDRFSAERPKGSFSTLEIQRTEQGDSAMYLCASSLGGARTGEQYFGPGTRLTVT.

V and J are TRBV13 and TRBJ2-2; 11 bases fit TRBD2. This CDR3 contains 19 residues. Trimming cost V 4 bases and J 6 bases; bases outside gene matches: 16. Germline V CDR1 and CDR2: PRHDT, FYEKMQ (reference sequence). For the CDR3, the DNA is TGTGCCAGCAGCTCGTTCCCACTAGCGGGAGTCGGTGAGGCCGGGGAGCTGTTTTTT. Amino acid sequence: CASSSFPLAGVGEAGELFF.

The J gene is TRBJ2-2, the V gene TRBV6-5; TRBD2 agrees at 8 bases. Germline-derived CDR1 and CDR2 are MNHEY and SVGAGI. V trimming: 6 bases; J trimming: 7 bases; junction bases outside the gene matches: 10. This CDR3 contains 15 residues. CDR3 sequence reads: CASSPGLASYGELFF. In nucleotides, the CDR3 is TGTGCCAGCAGCCCAGGACTAGCATCTTACGGGGAGCTGTTTTTT.

The CDR3 coding sequence is TGTGCCACTACAGGAGATTGGAACACCGGGGAGCTGTTTTTT. Translating it yields CATTGDWNTGELFF. The gene calls are TRBV7-2 and TRBJ2-2; a weak D match, TRBD1 (5 bases). CDR3 length equals 14 residues. V lost 10 bases and J 1 base, leaving 13 bases between the germline ends. The germline gives CDR1 SGHTA, CDR2 FQGNSA.

The chain carries TRBV6-5 and TRBJ2-3; TRBD2 aligns across 7 bases. Trimming took 5 bases from V and 8 from J; bases not matched to a gene: 4. The CDR3 contains 12 residues. Per the germline V gene, CDR1 is MNHEY and CDR2 is SVGAGI. The chain's CDR3 is CASSVPGGTQYF. The CDR3 region has the DNA TGTGCCAGCAGTGTTCCGGGGGGTACGCAGTATTTT.

The rearrangement joins TRBV27 to TRBJ2-1; 8 nucleotides line up with TRBD2. V gave up 3 bases and J gave up 10 bases; unmatched junction bases: 14. The CDR3 covers 16 residues. CDR1 is MNHEY and CDR2 is SMNVEV in the germline V gene (reference sequence). CDR3 bases: TGTGCCAGCAGTTTCCGTAGCGGGATACCTTACTGGGAGCAGTTCTTC. Its protein is CASSFRSGIPYWEQFF.

The rearrangement links TRBV7-9 to TRBJ2-2; 9 bases match TRBD1. The CDR3 has 16 amino acids. Trimming removed 4 bases from V and 5 bases from J; junction bases left unmatched: 8. Germline values: CDR1 SEHNR, CDR2 FQNEAQ (reference sequence). The CDR3 DNA follows: TGTGCCAGCAGCTCGAGACAGGGGGTAAATACCGGGGAGCTGTTTTTT. Its translation is CASSSRQGVNTGELFF.

To note about this clone: A much larger clone lies one base from this, so it may be a read error. This chain connects TRBV7-9 to TRBJ1-1; tentatively, D is TRBD1 (5 bases). The V gene's germline CDR1 is SEHNR and CDR2 FQNEAQ (reference sequence). Trimming stripped 4 bases from V and 0 bases from J, with 12 bases between. CDR3 length: 15 amino acids. In DNA, the CDR3 is TGTGCCAGCAGCTCACCCGGGACCATGAACACTGAAGCTTTCTTT. Amino acid sequence: CASSSPGTMNTEAFF.

Only a few counts were recorded for this clone. The chain combines TRBV7-2 with TRBJ1-1; D may be TRBD1 (5 bases). CDR3 length: 15 amino acids. The germline gives CDR1 SGHTA, CDR2 FQGNSA. V was clipped by 5 bases and J by 6 bases, with 19 bases between them. The CDR3 coding sequence is TGTGCCAGCAGCCCACAGGCGCAGTTGGTCGCTGAAGCTTTCTTT. Its translation: CASSPQAQLVAEAFF. The full variable domain, rest sourced from reference TRBV7-2 and TRBJ1-1, is GAGVSQSPSNKVTEKGKDVELRCDPISGHTALYWYRQSLGQGLEFLIYFQGNSAPDKSGLPSDRFSAERTGGSVSTLTIQRTQQEDSAVYLCASSPQAQLVAEAFFGQGTRLTVV.

This sequence joins TRBV7-2 and TRBJ2-7; D gene uncertain. The germline CDR1 and CDR2 sequences are SGHTA and FQGNSA. The germline V and J ends were trimmed by 1 base and 6 bases, with 7 bases remaining between them. This CDR3 comprises 12 residues. The chain's CDR3 is CASSLGQSEQYF. The CDR3 bases are TGTGCCAGCAGCTTAGGGCAGAGCGAGCAGTACTTC. The complete variable domain, with remaining parts taken from reference TRBV7-2 and TRBJ2-7, reads GAGVSQSPSNKVTEKGKDVELRCDPISGHTALYWYRQSLGQGLEFLIYFQGNSAPDKSGLPSDRFSAERTGGSVSTLTIQRTQQEDSAVYLCASSLGQSEQYFGPGTRLTVT.

This clone is a singleton in its sample. The sample contains more than one DNA sequence encoding this CDR3. The chain joins TRBV10-3 to TRBJ1-1; D is unclear. The CDR3 length is 13 residues. Germline V gene sequence: CDR1 ENHRY, CDR2 SYGVKD. V shed 3 bases and J shed 0 bases, with 5 bases lying between them. DNA of the CDR3: TGTGCCATCAGTGAATCTATGAACACTGAAGCTTTCTTT. It codes for CAISESMNTEAFF.

This clone was observed a single time. This chain links TRBV7-2 with TRBJ2-7, with D tentatively TRBD1 (6 bases). Trimming removed 0 bases at V and 3 bases at J, with 9 bases between. The CDR3 totals 14 residues. Looked up from germline, CDR1 is SGHTA and CDR2 is FQGNSA. CDR3 nucleotide sequence: TGTGCCAGCAGCTTAGCCCGGGACAACTACGAGCAGTACTTC. Its protein is CASSLARDNYEQYF.

This chain joins TRBV5-1 and TRBJ1-3, with 7 positions matching TRBD1. This CDR3 is 15 amino acids long. V shed 0 bases, J shed 2 bases, and the junction held 2 bases outside the gene matches. The V gene's germline CDR1 is SGHRS and CDR2 YFSETQ. The CDR3 DNA sequence: TGCGCCAGCAGCTTGGAGGGGGCGCCTGGAAACACCATATATTTT. Residues: CASSLEGAPGNTIYF.

V is TRBV4-1 and J is TRBJ2-7, with D hard to call. This CDR3 is 15 amino acids long. Trimming took 0 bases from V and 2 from J, leaving 11 bases between them. Germline V gene sequence: CDR1 MGHRA, CDR2 YSYEKL. Here the CDR3 DNA reads TGCGCCAGCAGCCAAGAGAGGTTCTCGACCTACGAGCAGTACTTC. It is translated as CASSQERFSTYEQYF.

This chain connects TRBV29-1 to TRBJ1-2; 9 positions agree with TRBD1. V was pared by 3 bases and J by 1 base, with 3 bases of the junction left unmatched. The CDR3 covers 14 residues. Germline values: CDR1 SQVTM, CDR2 ANQGSEA. The CDR3 here is CSVEGDRDNYGYTF. In DNA form, the CDR3 reads TGCAGCGTTGAGGGGGACAGGGATAACTATGGCTACACCTTC.

This chain joins TRBV30 and TRBJ1-1; the D gene is possibly TRBD1 (5 bases). V shed 4 bases and J shed 2 bases, with 11 bases lying between them. The CDR3 has 13 amino acids. Per the germline V gene, CDR1 is GTSNPN and CDR2 is SVGIG (reference sequence). The CDR3 DNA is TGTGCCTGGACCCAACAGGAAAACACTGAAGCTTTCTTT. The encoded protein is CAWTQQENTEAFF.

This chain joins TRBV19 and TRBJ2-3; no reliable D call. The CDR3 extends over 11 amino acids. Trimming took off 7 bases at V and 2 bases at J, with 4 bases between the two ends. Germline CDR1 and CDR2: LNHDA and SQIVND (reference sequence). The CDR3 DNA sequence: TGTGCCAGTACGGACACAGATACGCAGTATTTT. Amino acid sequence: CASTDTDTQYF.

This sequence joins TRBV14 and TRBJ2-3, with TRBD1 matching over 8 bases. This CDR3 spans 14 amino acids. V lost 6 bases to trimming and J lost 0 bases; unmatched junction nucleotides: 2. Germline CDR1 and CDR2: SGHDN and FVKESK. The CDR3: CASSRDRSTDTQYF. The CDR3 coding sequence is TGTGCCAGCAGTCGGGACAGGAGCACAGATACGCAGTATTTT.

This chain uses TRBV2 with TRBJ2-7; tentative D call: TRBD2 (5 bases). The CDR3 spans 12 residues. Germline CDR1 SNHLY, CDR2 FYNNEI. V lost 6 bases and J lost 9, with 15 bases in between. The CDR3 here is CASREYYEGQYF. The CDR3 DNA follows: TGTGCCAGCAGAGAATACTACGAGGGGCAGTACTTC. Full variable domain (remainder filled in from reference TRBV2 and TRBJ2-7): EPEVTQTPSHQVTQMGQEVILRCVPISNHLYFYWYRQILGQKVEFLVSFYNNEISEKSEIFDDQFSVERPDGSNFTLKIRSTKLEDSAMYFCASREYYEGQYFGPGTRLTVT.

J is TRBJ2-7 and V is TRBV5-1; tentatively, D is TRBD1 (6 bases). Trimming took off 7 bases at V and 4 bases at J, with 12 bases between the two ends. CDR3 length: 12 residues. The germline V gene has CDR1 SGHRS and CDR2 YFSETQ. In nucleotides, the CDR3 is TGCGCCAGCGAGGGGACAAGGTACGAGCAGTACTTC. It yields the protein CASEGTRYEQYF. Together with reference TRBV5-1 and TRBJ2-7, the CDR3 gives the full variable domain: KAGVTQTPRYLIKTRGQQVTLSCSPISGHRSVSWYQQTPGQGLQFLFEYFSETQRNKGNFPGRFSGRQFSNSRSEMNVSTLELGDSALYLCASEGTRYEQYFGPGTRLTVT.

The chain is built from TRBV6-6 and TRBJ2-3, with 8 bases aligning to TRBD1. V shed 5 bases, J shed 2 bases, and the junction held 6 bases outside the gene matches. Germline CDR1 and CDR2: MNHNY and SVGAGI (reference sequence). The CDR3 length is 15 residues. The CDR3 region is CASSPGQGLTDTQYF. DNA for the CDR3: TGTGCCAGCAGTCCAGGACAGGGCCTCACAGATACGCAGTATTTT.